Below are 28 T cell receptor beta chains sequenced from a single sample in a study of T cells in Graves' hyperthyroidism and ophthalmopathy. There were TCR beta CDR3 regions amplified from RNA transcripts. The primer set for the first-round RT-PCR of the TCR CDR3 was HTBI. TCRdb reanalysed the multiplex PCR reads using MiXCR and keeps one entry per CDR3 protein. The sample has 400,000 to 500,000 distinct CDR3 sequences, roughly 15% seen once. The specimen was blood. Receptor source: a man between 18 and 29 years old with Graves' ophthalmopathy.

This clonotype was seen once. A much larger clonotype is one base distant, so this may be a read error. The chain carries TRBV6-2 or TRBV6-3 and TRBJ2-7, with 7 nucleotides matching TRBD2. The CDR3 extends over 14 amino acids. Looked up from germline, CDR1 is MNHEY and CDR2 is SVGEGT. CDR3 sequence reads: CASSYFPGDYEQHF. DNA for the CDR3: TGTGCCAGCAGTTATTTCCCCGGGGACTACGAGCAGCACTTC.

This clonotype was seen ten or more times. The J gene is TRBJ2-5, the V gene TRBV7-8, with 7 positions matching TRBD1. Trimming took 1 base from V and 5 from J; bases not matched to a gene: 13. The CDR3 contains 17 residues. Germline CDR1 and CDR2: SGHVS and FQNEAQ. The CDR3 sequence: CASSLVDPADRWETQYF. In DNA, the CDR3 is TGTGCCAGCAGCTTAGTCGACCCCGCGGACAGGTGGGAGACCCAGTACTTC.

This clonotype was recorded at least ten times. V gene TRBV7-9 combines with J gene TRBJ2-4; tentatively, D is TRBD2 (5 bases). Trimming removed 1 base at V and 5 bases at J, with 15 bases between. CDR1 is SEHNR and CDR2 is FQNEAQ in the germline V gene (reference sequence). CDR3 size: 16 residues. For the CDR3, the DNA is TGTGCCAGCAGCTTAGGGACTGAGGCACCCCAAAACATTCAGTACTTC. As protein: CASSLGTEAPQNIQYF.

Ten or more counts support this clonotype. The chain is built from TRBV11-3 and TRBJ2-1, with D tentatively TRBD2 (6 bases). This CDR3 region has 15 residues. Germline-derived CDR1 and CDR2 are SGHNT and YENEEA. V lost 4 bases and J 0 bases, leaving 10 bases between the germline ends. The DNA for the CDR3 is TGTGCCAGCAGCTCGGGGGAGAGCTCCTACAATGAGCAGTTCTTC. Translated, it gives CASSSGESSYNEQFF.

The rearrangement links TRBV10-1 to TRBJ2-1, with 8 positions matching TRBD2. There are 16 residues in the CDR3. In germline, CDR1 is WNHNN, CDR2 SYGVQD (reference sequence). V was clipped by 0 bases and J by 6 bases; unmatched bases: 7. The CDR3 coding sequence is TGCGCCAGCAGTGAGTCGATGGGACTAGTTCGCAATGAGCAGTTCTTC. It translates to CASSESMGLVRNEQFF.

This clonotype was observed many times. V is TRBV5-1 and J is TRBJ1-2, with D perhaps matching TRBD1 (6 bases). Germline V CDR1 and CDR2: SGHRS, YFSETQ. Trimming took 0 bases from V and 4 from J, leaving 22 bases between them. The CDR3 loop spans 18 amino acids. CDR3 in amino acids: CASSLAVGGPRNGYGYTF. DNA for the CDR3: TGCGCCAGCAGCTTGGCGGTAGGGGGACCCCGAAACGGCTATGGCTACACCTTC.

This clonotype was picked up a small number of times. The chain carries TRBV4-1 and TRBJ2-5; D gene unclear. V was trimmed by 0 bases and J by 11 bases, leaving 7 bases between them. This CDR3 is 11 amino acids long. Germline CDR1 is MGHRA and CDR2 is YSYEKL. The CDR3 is CASSQDVQQYF. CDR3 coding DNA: TGCGCCAGCAGCCAAGATGTGCAACAGTACTTC.

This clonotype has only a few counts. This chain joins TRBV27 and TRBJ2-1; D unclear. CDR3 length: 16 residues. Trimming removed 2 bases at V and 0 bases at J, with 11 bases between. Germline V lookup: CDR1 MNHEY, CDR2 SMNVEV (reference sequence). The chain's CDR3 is CASSLADRSSYNEQFF. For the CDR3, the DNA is TGTGCCAGCAGTTTAGCGGACCGTAGCTCCTACAATGAGCAGTTCTTC.

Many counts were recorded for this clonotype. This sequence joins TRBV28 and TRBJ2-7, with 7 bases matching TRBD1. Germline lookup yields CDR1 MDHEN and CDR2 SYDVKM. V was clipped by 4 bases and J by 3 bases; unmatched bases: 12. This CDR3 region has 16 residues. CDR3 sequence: CASSSLPGQINYEQYF. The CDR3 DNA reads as TGTGCCAGCAGTTCCCTCCCGGGACAGATCAACTACGAGCAGTACTTC. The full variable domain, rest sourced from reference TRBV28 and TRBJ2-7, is DVKVTQSSRYLVKRTGEKVFLECVQDMDHENMFWYRQDPGLGLRLIYFSYDVKMKEKGDIPEGYSVSREKKERFSLILESASTNQTSMYLCASSSLPGQINYEQYFGPGTRLTVT.

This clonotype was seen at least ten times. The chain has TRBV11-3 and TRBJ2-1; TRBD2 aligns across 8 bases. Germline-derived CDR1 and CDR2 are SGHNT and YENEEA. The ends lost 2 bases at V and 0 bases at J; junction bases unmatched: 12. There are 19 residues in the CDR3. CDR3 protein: CASSLRGASGSYSYNEQFF. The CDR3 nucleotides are TGTGCCAGCAGCTTAAGGGGGGCTAGCGGGTCCTACTCCTACAATGAGCAGTTCTTC.

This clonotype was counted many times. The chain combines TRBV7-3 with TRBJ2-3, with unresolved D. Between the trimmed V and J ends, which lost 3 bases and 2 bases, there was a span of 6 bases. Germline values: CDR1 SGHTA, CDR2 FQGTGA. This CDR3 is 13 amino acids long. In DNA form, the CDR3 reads TGTGCCAGCAGCTTCATCCACACAGATACGCAGTATTTT. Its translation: CASSFIHTDTQYF.

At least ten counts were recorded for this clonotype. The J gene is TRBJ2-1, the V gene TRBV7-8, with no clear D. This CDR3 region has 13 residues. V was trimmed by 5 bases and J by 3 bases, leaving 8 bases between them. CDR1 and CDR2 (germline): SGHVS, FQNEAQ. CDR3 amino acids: CASSTVVYNEQFF. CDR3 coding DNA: TGTGCCAGCAGCACGGTAGTCTACAATGAGCAGTTCTTC.

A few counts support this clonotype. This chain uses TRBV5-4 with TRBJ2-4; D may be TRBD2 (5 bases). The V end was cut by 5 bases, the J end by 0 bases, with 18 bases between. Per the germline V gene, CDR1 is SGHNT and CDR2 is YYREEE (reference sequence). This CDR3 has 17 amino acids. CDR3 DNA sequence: TGTGCCAGCAGTGTGGTACCGAGCGGCGTAGCCAAAAACATTCAGTACTTC. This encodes CASSVVPSGVAKNIQYF.

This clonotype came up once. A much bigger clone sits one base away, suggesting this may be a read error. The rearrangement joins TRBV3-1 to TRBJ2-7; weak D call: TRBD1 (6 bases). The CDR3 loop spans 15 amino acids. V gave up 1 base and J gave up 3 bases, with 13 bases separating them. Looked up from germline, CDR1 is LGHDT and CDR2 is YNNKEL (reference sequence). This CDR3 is CASSQGSPGDYEQYF. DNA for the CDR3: TGTGCCAGCAGCCAAGGGTCCCCAGGGGACTACGAGCAGTACTTC.

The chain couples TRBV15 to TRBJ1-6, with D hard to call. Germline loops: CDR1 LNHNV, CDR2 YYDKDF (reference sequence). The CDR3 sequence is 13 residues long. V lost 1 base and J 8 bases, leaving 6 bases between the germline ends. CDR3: CATSRGLDSPLHF. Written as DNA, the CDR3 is TGTGCCACCAGCAGAGGGCTGGATTCACCCCTCCACTTT.

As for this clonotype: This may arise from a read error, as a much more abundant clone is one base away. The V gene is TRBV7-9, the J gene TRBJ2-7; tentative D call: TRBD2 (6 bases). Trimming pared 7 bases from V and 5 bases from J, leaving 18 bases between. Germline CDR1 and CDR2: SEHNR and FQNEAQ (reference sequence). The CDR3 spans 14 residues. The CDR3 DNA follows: TGTGCCAGCAACTGGGGGACTCTCGGGGACGAGCAGTACTTC. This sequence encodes CASNWGTLGDEQYF.

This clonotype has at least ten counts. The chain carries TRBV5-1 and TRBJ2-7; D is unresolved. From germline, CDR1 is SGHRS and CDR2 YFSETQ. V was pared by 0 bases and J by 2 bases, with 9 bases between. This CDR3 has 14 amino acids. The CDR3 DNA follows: TGCGCCAGCAGCTTGGGTTCAACCCCCTACGAGCAGTACTTC. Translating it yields CASSLGSTPYEQYF.

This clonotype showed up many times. The chain's CDR3 is CASSPALDGAYEQYF. The CDR3 DNA reads as TGTGCCAGCAGCCCGGCCCTGGATGGGGCCTACGAGCAGTACTTC. V gene TRBV7-8 combines with J gene TRBJ2-7; no firm D call. The germline CDR1 and CDR2 sequences are SGHVS and FQNEAQ. Trimming removed 5 bases from V and 2 bases from J, with 16 bases in between. This CDR3 region has 15 residues.

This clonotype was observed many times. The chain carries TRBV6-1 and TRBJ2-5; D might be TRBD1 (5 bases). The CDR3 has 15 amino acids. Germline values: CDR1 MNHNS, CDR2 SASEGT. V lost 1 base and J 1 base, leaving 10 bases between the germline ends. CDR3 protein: CASSEGRTLQETQYF. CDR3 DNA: TGTGCCAGCAGTGAAGGCCGGACACTCCAAGAGACCCAGTACTTC.

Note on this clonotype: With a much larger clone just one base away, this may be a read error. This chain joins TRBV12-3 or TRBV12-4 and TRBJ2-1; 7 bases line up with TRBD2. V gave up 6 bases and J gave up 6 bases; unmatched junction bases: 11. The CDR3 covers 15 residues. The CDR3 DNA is TGTGCCAGCAGCCCCTCGGCTGGCGGGGGCAATGAGCAGTTCTTC. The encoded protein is CASSPSAGGGNEQFF.

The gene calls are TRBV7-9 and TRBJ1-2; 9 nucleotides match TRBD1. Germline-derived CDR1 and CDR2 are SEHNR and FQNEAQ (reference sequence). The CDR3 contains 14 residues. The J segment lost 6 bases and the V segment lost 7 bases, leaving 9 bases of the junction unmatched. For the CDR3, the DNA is TGTGCCAGCAACAAGGGGGGGACAGGGAATGGCTACACCTTC. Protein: CASNKGGTGNGYTF.

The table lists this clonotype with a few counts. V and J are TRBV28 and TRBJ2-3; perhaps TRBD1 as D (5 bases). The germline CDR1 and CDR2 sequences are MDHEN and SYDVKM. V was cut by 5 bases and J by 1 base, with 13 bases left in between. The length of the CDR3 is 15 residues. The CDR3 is CASSPQGAGTDTQYF. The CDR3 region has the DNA TGTGCCAGCAGTCCCCAGGGTGCCGGCACAGATACGCAGTATTTT.

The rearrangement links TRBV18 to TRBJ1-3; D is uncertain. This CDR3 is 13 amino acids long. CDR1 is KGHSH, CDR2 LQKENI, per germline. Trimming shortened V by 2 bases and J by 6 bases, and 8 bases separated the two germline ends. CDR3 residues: CASSPSRENTIYF. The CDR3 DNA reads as TGTGCCAGCTCACCATCCCGGGAAAACACCATATATTTT.

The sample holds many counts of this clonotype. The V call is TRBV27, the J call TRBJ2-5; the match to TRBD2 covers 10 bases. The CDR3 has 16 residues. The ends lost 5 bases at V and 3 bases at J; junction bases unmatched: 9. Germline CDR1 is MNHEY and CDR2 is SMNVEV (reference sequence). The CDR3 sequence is CASSPPGLAIKETQYF. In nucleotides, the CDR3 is TGTGCCAGCAGTCCCCCGGGACTAGCGATCAAAGAGACCCAGTACTTC.

In DNA, the CDR3 is TGTGCCAGCAGCTTAGGACAGGGGTCCGGGGCCAACGTCCTGACTTTC. It encodes CASSLGQGSGANVLTF. The V gene is TRBV11-3, the J gene TRBJ2-6; 8 bases are a match to TRBD1. The length of the CDR3 is 16 residues. Unmatched junction bases numbered 3, after V lost 1 base and J lost 4 bases. Looked up from germline, CDR1 is SGHNT and CDR2 is YENEEA.

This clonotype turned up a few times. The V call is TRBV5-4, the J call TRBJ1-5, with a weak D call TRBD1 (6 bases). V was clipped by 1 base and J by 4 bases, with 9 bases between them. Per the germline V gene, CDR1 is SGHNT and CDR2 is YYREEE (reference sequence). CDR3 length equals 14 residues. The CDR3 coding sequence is TGTGCCAGCAGCTTGTGGCAGGGGAATCAGCCCCAGCATTTT. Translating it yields CASSLWQGNQPQHF.

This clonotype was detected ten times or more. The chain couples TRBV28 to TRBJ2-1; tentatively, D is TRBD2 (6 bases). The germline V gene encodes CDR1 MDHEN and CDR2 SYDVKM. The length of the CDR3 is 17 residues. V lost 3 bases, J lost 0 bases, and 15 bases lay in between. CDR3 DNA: TGTGCCAGCAGTTTTCCTGGACGGGGGAGCTCCTACAATGAGCAGTTCTTC. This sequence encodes CASSFPGRGSSYNEQFF.

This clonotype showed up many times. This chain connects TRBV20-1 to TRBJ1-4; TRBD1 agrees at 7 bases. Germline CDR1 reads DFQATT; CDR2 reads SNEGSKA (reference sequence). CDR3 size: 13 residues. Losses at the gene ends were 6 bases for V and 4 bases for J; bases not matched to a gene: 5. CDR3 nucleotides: TGCAGTGCCCAGACAGGGAGTAATGAAAAACTGTTTTTT. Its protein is CSAQTGSNEKLFF.